This T cell receptor beta chain is drawn from a study of monozygotic twins with inflammatory bowel disease. Findings and caveats of the study: No single strong signal or clonotype associated with IBD was supported. Clonotype sharing was lower in IBD patients than healthy twins, most markedly with disease activity.

Researchers ran eight separate cDNA reactions for each sample. The template switching step added UMIs that contained a 6-nucleotide sample barcode. TCRdb re-called the 5' RACE reads; one entry per CDR3 protein, DNA not given. This table holds some 190,000 distinct CDR3 sequences. Regarding this clonotype: As yet, its antigen is unknown.

This CDR3 is built from 12 residues. In germline, CDR1 is SGHNT, CDR2 YYREEE (reference sequence). This chain uses TRBV5-4 with TRBJ2-7; TCRdb indicates TRBD1, and absent DNA this call remains unverified. Source material: blood. This TCR was sampled from a human donor with ulcerative colitis or Crohn's disease, or a healthy co-twin of an affected twin (not recorded which). The CDR3 sequence: CASSQGLREQYF.